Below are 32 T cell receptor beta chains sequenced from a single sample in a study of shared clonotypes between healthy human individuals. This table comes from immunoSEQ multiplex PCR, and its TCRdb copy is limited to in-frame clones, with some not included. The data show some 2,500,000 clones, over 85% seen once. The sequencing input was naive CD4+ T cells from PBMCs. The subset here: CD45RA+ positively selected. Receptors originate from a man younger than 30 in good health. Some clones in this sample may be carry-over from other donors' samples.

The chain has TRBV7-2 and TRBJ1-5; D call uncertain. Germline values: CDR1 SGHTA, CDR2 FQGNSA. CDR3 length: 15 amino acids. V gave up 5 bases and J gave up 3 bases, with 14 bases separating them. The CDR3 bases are TGTGCCAGCAGCCTGACCGGGCAGATCAATCAGCCCCAGCATTTT. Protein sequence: CASSLTGQINQPQHF.

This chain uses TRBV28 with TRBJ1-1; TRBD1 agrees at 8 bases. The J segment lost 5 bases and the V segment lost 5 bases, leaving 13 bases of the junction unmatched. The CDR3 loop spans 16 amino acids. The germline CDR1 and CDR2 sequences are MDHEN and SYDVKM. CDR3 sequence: CASSPEDRARGTEAFF. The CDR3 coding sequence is TGTGCCAGCAGTCCGGAGGACAGGGCGAGAGGAACTGAAGCTTTCTTT.

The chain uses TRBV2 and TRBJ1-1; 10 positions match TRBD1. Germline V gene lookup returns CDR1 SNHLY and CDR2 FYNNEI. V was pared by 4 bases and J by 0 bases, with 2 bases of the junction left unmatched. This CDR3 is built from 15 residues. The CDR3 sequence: CASSGDRGMNTEAFF. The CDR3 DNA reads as TGTGCCAGCAGTGGGGACAGGGGAATGAACACTGAAGCTTTCTTT.

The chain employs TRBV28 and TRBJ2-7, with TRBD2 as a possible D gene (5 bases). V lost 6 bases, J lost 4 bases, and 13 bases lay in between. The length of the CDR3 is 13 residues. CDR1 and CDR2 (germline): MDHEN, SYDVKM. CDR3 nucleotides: TGTGCCAGCAGGGAGGCCTTAGGATACGAGCAGTACTTC. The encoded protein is CASREALGYEQYF.

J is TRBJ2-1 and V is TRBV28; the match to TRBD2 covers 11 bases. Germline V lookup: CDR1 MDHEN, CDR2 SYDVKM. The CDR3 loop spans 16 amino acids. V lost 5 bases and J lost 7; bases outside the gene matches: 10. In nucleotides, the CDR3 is TGTGCCAGCAGTGCCCCGGGACTAGCGGAGAAGAATGAGCAGTTCTTC. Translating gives CASSAPGLAEKNEQFF.

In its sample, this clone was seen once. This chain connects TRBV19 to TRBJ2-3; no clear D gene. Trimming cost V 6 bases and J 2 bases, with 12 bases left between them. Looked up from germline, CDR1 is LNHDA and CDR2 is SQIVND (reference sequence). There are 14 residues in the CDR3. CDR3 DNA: TGTGCCAGTAGGCTTGGAAAGTACACAGATACGCAGTATTTT. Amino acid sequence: CASRLGKYTDTQYF.

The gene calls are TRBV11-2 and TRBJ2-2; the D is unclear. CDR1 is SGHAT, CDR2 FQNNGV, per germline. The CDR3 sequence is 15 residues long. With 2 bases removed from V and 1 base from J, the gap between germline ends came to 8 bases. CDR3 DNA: TGTGCCAGCAGCTTAATTACCCTGAACACCGGGGAGCTGTTTTTT. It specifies CASSLITLNTGELFF.

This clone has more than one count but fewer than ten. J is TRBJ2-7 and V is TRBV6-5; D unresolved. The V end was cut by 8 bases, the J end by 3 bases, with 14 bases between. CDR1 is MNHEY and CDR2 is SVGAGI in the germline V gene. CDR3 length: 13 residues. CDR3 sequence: CASRQARDYEQYF. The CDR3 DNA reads TGTGCCAGCCGTCAGGCTAGGGACTACGAGCAGTACTTC.

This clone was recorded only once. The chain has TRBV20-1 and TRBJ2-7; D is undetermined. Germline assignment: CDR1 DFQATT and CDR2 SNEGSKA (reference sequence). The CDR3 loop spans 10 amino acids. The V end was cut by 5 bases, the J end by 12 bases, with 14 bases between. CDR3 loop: CSAVGSRRYF. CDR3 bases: TGCAGTGCTGTGGGTAGCCGGCGGTACTTC.

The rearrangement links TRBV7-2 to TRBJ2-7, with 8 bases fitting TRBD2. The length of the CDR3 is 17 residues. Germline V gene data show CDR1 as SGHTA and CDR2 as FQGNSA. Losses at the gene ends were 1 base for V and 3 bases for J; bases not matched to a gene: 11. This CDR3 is CASSLGLTSGRGYEQYF. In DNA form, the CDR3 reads TGTGCCAGCAGCTTAGGATTAACTAGCGGACGGGGCTACGAGCAGTACTTC.

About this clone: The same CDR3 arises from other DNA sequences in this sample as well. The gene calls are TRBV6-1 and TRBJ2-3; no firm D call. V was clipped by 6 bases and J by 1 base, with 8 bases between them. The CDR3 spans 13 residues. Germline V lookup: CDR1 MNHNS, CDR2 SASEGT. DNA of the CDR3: TGTGCCAGCAGGACATCGGGCACAGATACGCAGTATTTT. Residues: CASRTSGTDTQYF.

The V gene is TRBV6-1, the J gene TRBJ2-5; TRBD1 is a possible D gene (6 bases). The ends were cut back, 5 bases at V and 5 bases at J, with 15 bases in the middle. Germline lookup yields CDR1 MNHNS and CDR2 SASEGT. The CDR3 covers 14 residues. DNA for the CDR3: TGTGCCAGCAGTACGGCAGGGGAGTTTGAGACCCAGTACTTC. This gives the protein CASSTAGEFETQYF.

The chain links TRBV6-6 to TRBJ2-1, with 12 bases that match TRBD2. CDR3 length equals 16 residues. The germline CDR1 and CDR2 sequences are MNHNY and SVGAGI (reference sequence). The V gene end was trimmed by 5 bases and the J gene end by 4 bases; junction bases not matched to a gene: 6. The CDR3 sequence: CASSTRTSGTYNEQFF. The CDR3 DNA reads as TGTGCCAGCAGTACCCGGACTAGCGGGACATACAATGAGCAGTTCTTC.

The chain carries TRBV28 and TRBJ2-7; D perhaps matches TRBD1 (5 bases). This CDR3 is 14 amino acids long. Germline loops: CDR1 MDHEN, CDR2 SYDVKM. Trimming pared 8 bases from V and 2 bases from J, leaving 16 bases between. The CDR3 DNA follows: TGTGCCAGCCACCAGGGCCCAGAACCCTACGAGCAGTACTTC. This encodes CASHQGPEPYEQYF.

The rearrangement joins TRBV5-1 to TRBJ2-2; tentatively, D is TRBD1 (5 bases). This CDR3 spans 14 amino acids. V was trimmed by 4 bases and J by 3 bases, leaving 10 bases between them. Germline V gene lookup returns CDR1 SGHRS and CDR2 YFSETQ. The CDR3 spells CASSPGSDTGELFF. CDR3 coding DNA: TGCGCCAGCAGCCCAGGGTCGGACACCGGGGAGCTGTTTTTT.

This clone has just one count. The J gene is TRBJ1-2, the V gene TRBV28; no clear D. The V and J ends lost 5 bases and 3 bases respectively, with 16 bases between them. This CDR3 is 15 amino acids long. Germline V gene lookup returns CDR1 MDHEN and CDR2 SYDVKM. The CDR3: CASSVDGTSDYGYTF. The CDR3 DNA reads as TGTGCCAGCAGTGTCGACGGAACGTCTGACTATGGCTACACCTTC.

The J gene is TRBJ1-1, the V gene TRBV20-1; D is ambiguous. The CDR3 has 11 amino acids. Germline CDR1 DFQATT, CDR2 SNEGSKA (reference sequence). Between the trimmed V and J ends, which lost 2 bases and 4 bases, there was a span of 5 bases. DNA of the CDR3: TGCAGTGCTAGAAAAGGCACTGAAGCTTTCTTT. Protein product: CSARKGTEAFF.

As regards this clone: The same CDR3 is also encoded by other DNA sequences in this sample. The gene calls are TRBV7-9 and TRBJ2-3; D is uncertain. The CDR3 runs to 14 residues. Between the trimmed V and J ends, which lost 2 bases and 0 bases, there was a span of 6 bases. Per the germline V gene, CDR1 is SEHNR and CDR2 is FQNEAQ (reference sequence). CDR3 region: CASSLKASTDTQYF. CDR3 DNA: TGTGCCAGCAGCTTAAAAGCGAGCACAGATACGCAGTATTTT.

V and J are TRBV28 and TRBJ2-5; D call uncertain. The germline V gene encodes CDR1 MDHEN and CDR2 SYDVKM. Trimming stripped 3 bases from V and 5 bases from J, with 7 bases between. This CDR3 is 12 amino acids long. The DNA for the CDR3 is TGTGCCAGCAGTTTTTTTGGGGAGACCCAGTACTTC. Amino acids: CASSFFGETQYF. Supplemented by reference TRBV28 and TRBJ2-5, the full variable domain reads DVKVTQSSRYLVKRTGEKVFLECVQDMDHENMFWYRQDPGLGLRLIYFSYDVKMKEKGDIPEGYSVSREKKERFSLILESASTNQTSMYLCASSFFGETQYFGPGTRLLVL.

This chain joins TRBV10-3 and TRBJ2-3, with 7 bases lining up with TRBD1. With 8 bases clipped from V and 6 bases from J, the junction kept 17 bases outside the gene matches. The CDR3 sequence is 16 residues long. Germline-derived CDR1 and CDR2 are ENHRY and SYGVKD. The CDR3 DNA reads TGTGCCATCGCTAAGGGGGCAGGGGGTTTTGTGGATACGCAGTATTTT. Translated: CAIAKGAGGFVDTQYF.

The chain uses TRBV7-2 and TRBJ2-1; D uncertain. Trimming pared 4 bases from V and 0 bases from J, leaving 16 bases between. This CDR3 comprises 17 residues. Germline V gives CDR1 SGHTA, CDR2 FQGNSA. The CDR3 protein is CASSSWAGPRSYNEQFF. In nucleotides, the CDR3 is TGTGCCAGCAGCTCCTGGGCAGGCCCACGCTCCTACAATGAGCAGTTCTTC.

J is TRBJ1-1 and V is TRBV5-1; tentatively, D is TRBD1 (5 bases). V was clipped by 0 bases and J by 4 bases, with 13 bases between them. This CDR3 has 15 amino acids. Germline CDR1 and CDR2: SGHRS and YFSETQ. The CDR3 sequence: CASSLGYGTCTEAFF. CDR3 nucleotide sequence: TGCGCCAGCAGCTTGGGGTACGGGACCTGCACTGAAGCTTTCTTT.

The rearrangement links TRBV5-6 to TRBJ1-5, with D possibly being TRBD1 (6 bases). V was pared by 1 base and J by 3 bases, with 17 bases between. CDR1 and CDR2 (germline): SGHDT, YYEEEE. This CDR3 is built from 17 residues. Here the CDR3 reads CASSLYGEGGFNQPQHF. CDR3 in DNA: TGTGCCAGCAGCTTGTACGGAGAGGGGGGCTTCAATCAGCCCCAGCATTTT.

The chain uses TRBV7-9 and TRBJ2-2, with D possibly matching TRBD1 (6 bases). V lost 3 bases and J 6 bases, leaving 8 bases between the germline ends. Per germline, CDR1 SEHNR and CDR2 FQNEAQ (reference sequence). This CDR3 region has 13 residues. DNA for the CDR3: TGTGCCAGCAGCTTGGGGACATCCGGGGAGCTGTTTTTT. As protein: CASSLGTSGELFF.

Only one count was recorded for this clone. The CDR3 DNA is TGTGCCACCAGCGGGACAGGGGGCTCCTACGAGCAGTACTTC. Translated: CATSGTGGSYEQYF. The chain has TRBV15 and TRBJ2-7, with 11 positions matching TRBD1. Germline V CDR1 and CDR2: LNHNV, YYDKDF (reference sequence). The J segment lost 0 bases and the V segment lost 5 bases, leaving 0 bases of the junction unmatched. This CDR3 contains 14 residues.

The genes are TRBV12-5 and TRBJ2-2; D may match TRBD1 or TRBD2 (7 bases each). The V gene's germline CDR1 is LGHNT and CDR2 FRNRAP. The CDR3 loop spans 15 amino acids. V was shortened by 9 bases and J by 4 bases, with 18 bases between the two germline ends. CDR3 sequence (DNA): TGTGCTAGCCAACTGACAGGGAGGGGCACCGGGGAGCTGTTTTTT. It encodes CASQLTGRGTGELFF.

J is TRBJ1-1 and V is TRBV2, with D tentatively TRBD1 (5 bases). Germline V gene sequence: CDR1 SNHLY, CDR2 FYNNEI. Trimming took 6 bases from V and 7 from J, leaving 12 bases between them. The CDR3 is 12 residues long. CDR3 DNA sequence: TGTGCCAGCAGCAGGGACGGTTTTGAAGCTTTCTTT. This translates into CASSRDGFEAFF.

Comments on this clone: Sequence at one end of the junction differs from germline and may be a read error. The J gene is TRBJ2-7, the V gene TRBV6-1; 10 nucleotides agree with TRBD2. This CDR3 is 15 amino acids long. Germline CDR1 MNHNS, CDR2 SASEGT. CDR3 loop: CASREGLAAFYEQYF. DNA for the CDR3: TGTGCCAGCAGGGAAGGACTAGCGGCTTTCTACGAGCAGTACTTC.

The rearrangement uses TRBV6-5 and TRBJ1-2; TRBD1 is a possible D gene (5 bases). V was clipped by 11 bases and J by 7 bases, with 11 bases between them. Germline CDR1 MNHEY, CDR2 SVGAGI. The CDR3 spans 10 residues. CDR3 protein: CAGRTSGYTF. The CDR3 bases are TGTGCCGGTCGGACATCTGGCTACACCTTC.

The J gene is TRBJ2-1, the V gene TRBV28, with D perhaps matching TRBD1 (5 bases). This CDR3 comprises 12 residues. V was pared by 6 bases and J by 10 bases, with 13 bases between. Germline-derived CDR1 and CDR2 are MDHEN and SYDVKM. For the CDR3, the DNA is TGTGCCAGCAGAAAGGGGCGACAGGAGCAGTTCTTC. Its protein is CASRKGRQEQFF.

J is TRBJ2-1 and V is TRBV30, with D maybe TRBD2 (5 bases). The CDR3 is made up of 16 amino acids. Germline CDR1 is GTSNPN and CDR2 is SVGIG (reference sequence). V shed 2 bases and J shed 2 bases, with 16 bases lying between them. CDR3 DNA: TGTGCCTGGAGTTTCCGGGCGGGCGGAACCTACAATGAGCAGTTCTTC. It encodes CAWSFRAGGTYNEQFF.

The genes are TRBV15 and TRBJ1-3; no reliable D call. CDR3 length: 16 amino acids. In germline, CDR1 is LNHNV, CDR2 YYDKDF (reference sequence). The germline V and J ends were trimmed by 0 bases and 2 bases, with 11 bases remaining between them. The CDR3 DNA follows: TGTGCCACCAGCAGAGAGACACTAGCCACTGGAAACACCATATATTTT. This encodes CATSRETLATGNTIYF.